The rows below give T cell receptor beta chains drawn from one sample of a study of T cells in Graves' hyperthyroidism and ophthalmopathy. TCRdb recomputed calls from the multiplex PCR reads with MiXCR, one row per CDR3 protein. The repertoire holds 600,000 to 900,000 distinct CDR3 sequences, roughly 15% seen once, with around 7.7% in the top ten. The sample was blood. The receptors derive from a man between 18 and 35 years old with Graves' hyperthyroidism. The CDR3 runs from the conserved cysteine through the conserved F or W. D genes are given only for firm matches.

>TRBD1|TRBJ2-3|17|TRBV29-1
CSVEGVGQGWGTDTQYF
>TRBD1|TRBJ1-5|16|TRBV5-8
CASSRDRLYSNQPQHF
>TRBD1|TRBJ2-7|13|TRBV28
CASRGTGIYEQYF
>-|TRBJ1-5|16|TRBV6-2/TRBV6-3
CASRPYRGYSNQPQHF
>-|TRBJ1-4|14|TRBV5-1
CASSLGLRNEKLFF
>TRBD2|TRBJ2-1|17|TRBV11-3
CASSFFRTSISPHEQFF
>TRBD1|TRBJ1-3|16|TRBV9
CASSGGQGMSGNTIYF
>TRBD1|TRBJ2-1|16|TRBV20-1
CSARGPDRKGFSEQFF
>-|TRBJ1-1|15|TRBV7-9
CASRALDGGNTEAFF
>TRBD1|TRBJ1-2|17|TRBV4-1
CASSQPYAGTGAYGYTF
>-|TRBJ2-1|15|TRBV7-3
CASSSKGGASNEQFF
>TRBD1|TRBJ1-5|12|TRBV2
CASDRGNQPQHF
>-|TRBJ2-7|15|TRBV11-2
CASSLVEGGTFEQYF
>TRBD1|TRBJ2-1|15|TRBV19
CAWSVPDRAHNEQFF
>TRBD1|TRBJ2-5|16|TRBV5-1
CASSLTGTGSQETQYF
>TRBD2|TRBJ2-2|14|TRBV2
CASYSGLVGGELFF
>-|TRBJ2-5|13|TRBV5-1
CASSPESGETQYF
>-|TRBJ2-1|13|TRBV19
CASSIRDLNEQFF
>TRBD2|TRBJ2-5|17|TRBV6-2/TRBV6-3
CASSYAGLAGVQETQYF
>-|TRBJ1-2|12|TRBV28
CASSAQGDGYTF
>-|TRBJ2-3|17|TRBV7-2
CASSPGLATISTDTQYF
>-|TRBJ2-2|13|TRBV27
CASSLKNTGELFF
>-|TRBJ1-2|16|TRBV28
CAISSLLSGANYGYTF